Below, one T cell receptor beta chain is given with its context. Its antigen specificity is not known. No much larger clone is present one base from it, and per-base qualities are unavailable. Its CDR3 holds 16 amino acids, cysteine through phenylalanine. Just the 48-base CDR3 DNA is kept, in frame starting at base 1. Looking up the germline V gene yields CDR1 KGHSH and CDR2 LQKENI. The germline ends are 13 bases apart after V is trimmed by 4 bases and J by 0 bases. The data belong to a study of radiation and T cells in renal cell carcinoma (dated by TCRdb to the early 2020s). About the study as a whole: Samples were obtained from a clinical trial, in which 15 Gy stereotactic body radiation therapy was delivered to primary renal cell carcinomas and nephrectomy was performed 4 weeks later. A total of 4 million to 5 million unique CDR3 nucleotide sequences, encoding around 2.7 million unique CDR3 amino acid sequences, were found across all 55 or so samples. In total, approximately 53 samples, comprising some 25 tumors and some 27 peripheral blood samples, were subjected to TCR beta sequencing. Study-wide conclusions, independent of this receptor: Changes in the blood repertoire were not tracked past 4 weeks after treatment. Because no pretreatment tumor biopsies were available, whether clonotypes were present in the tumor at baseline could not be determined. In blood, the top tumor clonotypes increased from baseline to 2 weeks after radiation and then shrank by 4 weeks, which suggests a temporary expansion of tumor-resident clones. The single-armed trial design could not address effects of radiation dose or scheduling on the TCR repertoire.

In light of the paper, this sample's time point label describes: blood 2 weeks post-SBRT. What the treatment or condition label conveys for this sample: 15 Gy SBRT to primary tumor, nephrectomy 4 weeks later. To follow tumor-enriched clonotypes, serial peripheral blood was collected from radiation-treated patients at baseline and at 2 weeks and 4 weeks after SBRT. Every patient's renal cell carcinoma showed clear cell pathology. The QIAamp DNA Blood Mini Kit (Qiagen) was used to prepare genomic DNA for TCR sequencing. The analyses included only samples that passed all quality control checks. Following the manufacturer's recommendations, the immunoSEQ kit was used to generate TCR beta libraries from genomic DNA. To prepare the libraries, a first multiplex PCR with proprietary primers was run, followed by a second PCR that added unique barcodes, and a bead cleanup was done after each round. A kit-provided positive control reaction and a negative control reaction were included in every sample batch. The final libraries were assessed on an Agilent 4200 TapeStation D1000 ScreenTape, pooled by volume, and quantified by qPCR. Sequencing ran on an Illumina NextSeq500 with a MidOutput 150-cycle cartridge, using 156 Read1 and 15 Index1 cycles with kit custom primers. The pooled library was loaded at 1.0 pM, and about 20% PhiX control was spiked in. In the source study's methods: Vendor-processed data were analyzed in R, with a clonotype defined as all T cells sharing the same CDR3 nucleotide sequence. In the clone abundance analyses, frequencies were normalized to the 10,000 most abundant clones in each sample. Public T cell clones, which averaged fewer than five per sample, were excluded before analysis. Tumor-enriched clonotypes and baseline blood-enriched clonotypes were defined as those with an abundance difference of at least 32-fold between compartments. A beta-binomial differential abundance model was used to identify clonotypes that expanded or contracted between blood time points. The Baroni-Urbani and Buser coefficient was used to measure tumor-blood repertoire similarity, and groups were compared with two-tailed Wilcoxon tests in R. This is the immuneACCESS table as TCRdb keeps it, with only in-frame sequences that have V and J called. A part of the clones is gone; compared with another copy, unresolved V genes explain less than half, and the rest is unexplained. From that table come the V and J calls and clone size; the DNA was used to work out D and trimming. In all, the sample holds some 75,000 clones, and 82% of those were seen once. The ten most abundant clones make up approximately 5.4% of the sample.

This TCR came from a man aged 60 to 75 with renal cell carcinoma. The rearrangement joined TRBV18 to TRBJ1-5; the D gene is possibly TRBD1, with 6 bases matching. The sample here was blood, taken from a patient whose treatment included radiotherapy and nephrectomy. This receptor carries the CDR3 CASSRTGTNSNQPQHF. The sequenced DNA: TGTGCCAGCTCACGCACCGGGACAAATAGCAATCAGCCCCAGCATTTT.